A selection of T cell receptor beta chains follows, all from one sample in a study of regulatory T cells in long-lasting Graves disease. TCRdb reanalysed the multiplex PCR reads using MiXCR and keeps one entry per CDR3 protein. Among more than 450,000 distinct CDR3 sequences listed, around 13% were seen once. These same records also appear under a second study, on T cells in Graves' hyperthyroidism and ophthalmopathy.

The sequenced sample was peripheral blood mononuclear cells (PBMCs), obtained at new diagnosis, from a patient treated with antithyroid drugs. These receptors originate from a woman aged 30 to 39 with Graves disease. Each CDR3 is given with its conserved first and last residue. Each record gives: V gene, J gene, D gene, CDR3 protein. A D gene is named only where the DNA matches it firmly.

TRBV10-3	TRBJ2-7	NA	CAIMGHLKGDEQYF
TRBV5-6	TRBJ1-5	NA	CASSLGHGVNQPQHF
TRBV28	TRBJ2-1	TRBD1	CASSSGTVFYNEQFF
TRBV20-1	TRBJ2-4	TRBD2	CSARDQASGRKNIQYF
TRBV4-3	TRBJ1-6	NA	CASSQDWSGYNSPLHF
TRBV5-8	TRBJ2-1	TRBD2	CASSSYLAGVRYNEQFF
TRBV28	TRBJ2-3	NA	CASSFTGFTDTQYF
TRBV27	TRBJ1-1	NA	CASSLMRPSTEAFF
TRBV20-1	TRBJ2-7	NA	CSATGLRQKPSYEQYF
TRBV4-3	TRBJ2-1	NA	CASSQEGYGGATYNEQFF
TRBV5-1	TRBJ2-6	TRBD1	CASSLVATGSTGANVLTF
TRBV12-3/TRBV12-4	TRBJ2-5	NA	CASSLALGEETQYF
TRBV29-1	TRBJ2-4	NA	CSVDDGYKNIQYF
TRBV28	TRBJ1-5	TRBD1	CASSFPGTGRNQPQHF
TRBV10-3	TRBJ2-3	NA	CAISGRGSTDTQYF
TRBV12-3/TRBV12-4	TRBJ1-2	TRBD1	CASSPQGGLLYGYTF
TRBV30	NA	NA	CAWSADRVQTQYF
TRBV18	TRBJ2-1	NA	CASSLSQGVWSNLYNEQFF
TRBV12-3/TRBV12-4	TRBJ2-7	NA	CASSLGTSYEQCF
TRBV14	TRBJ2-2	TRBD1	CASSQDFGTGTGELFF
TRBV7-9	TRBJ2-1	TRBD2	CASSSPGLVHEQFF